The 22 T cell receptor beta chains below all came from one sample that was sequenced in a study of shared clonotypes between healthy human individuals. Sequencing used immunoSEQ multiplex PCR; TCRdb keeps in-frame clones, though not all of them. The data hold fewer than 600,000 clones, with just over 75% observed a single time. The sequenced sample was PBMCs. The receptor set was obtained from a woman aged 40 to 50 in good health. Some clones in this sample may be carry-over from other donors' samples.

The genes are TRBV4-1 and TRBJ1-5; the D gene is possibly TRBD1 (5 bases). Germline V gives CDR1 MGHRA, CDR2 YSYEKL. CDR3 size: 16 residues. V was clipped by 2 bases and J by 9 bases, with 20 bases between them. The CDR3 nucleotides are TGCGCCAGCAGCCAACTCGGGACTCTCAAGGTAGCGCCCCAGCATTTT. It translates to CASSQLGTLKVAPQHF.

This chain connects TRBV5-1 to TRBJ2-7; TRBD1 aligns across 7 bases. Trimming at V came to 5 bases and at J to 0 bases, leaving 14 bases not matched to a gene. Per germline, CDR1 SGHRS and CDR2 YFSETQ. The CDR3 is made up of 17 amino acids. CDR3 sequence (DNA): TGCGCCAGCAGTGAGGGGGCGCGTGGAGAGGGCTCCTACGAGCAGTACTTC. Translating gives CASSEGARGEGSYEQYF.

In this sample, this clone turned up a few times. The sample has other DNA sequences that encode this CDR3 too. The chain uses TRBV7-2 and TRBJ1-2; D is possibly TRBD1 (5 bases). Germline values: CDR1 SGHTA, CDR2 FQGNSA. This CDR3 contains 14 residues. The V and J ends lost 5 bases and 8 bases respectively, with 18 bases between them. The CDR3 reads CASSPSAGLRGYTF. CDR3 nucleotides: TGTGCCAGCAGCCCCTCGGCAGGGCTGCGGGGCTACACCTTC.

This clone has just one count. J is TRBJ2-5 and V is TRBV5-1, with TRBD2 matching 7 bases. CDR3 length equals 14 residues. Trimming cost V 5 bases and J 2 bases; bases outside gene matches: 6. Germline CDR1 is SGHRS and CDR2 is YFSETQ. CDR3 sequence (DNA): TGCGCCAGCAGAGGCGGGAGAGAACAAGAGACCCAGTACTTC. Its translation: CASRGGREQETQYF.

V and J are TRBV25-1 and TRBJ2-4; no clear D gene. The CDR3 totals 14 residues. The V end lost 1 base, the J end lost 8 bases, and 12 bases lay between the germline ends. CDR1 is MGHDK and CDR2 is SYGVNS in the germline V gene. This CDR3 is CASSEFGLLDIQYF. The CDR3 DNA is TGTGCCAGCAGTGAATTTGGCTTGCTGGACATTCAGTACTTC. The whole variable domain, remainder taken from reference TRBV25-1 and TRBJ2-4, is EADIYQTPRYLVIGTGKKITLECSQTMGHDKMYWYQQDPGMELHLIHYSYGVNSTEKGDLSSESTVSRIRTEHFPLTLESARPSHTSQYLCASSEFGLLDIQYFGAGTRLSVL.

The chain combines TRBV9 with TRBJ1-1; D is unresolved. CDR1 SGDLS and CDR2 YYNGEE come from the germline V gene. The CDR3 is 13 residues long. V was cut by 4 bases and J by 3 bases, with 10 bases left in between. CDR3 protein: CASSPAGYTEAFF. DNA of the CDR3: TGTGCCAGCAGCCCGGCGGGGTACACTGAAGCTTTCTTT.

This clone came up once. The CDR3 region has the DNA TGTGCCAGCAGTTCCTCACGACTAGCGGGAGCTGAGACCCAGTACTTC. It translates to CASSSSRLAGAETQYF. The chain employs TRBV27 and TRBJ2-5; TRBD2 matches at 12 bases. Per germline, CDR1 MNHEY and CDR2 SMNVEV (reference sequence). The CDR3 runs to 16 residues. After removal of 4 bases from V and 5 bases from J, the junction contained 8 bases not matched to a gene.

This clone was detected only once. The rearrangement joins TRBV28 to TRBJ2-1; possibly TRBD2 for D (7 bases). Germline V gene data show CDR1 as MDHEN and CDR2 as SYDVKM. V lost 5 bases to trimming and J lost 8 bases, with 16 bases between them. The CDR3 totals 14 residues. The chain's CDR3 is CASSGGAVVDEQFF. The CDR3 coding sequence is TGTGCCAGCAGTGGGGGGGCAGTTGTTGATGAGCAGTTCTTC.

This sequence joins TRBV18 and TRBJ1-2; possible D gene TRBD1, 6 bases. CDR1 and CDR2 (germline): KGHSH, LQKENI. With 6 bases removed from V and 1 base from J, the gap between germline ends came to 12 bases. This CDR3 region has 14 residues. CDR3 residues: CASSNGGHNYGYTF. CDR3 coding DNA: TGTGCCAGCTCCAACGGGGGGCATAACTATGGCTACACCTTC.

This chain joins TRBV10-3 and TRBJ1-1; 10 positions match TRBD1. CDR3 size: 18 residues. The junction had 14 bases not matched to a gene; V was cut back by 3 bases and J by 4 bases. Germline CDR1 is ENHRY and CDR2 is SYGVKD. The CDR3 loop reads CAISERLTGQGTPTEAFF. As DNA, the CDR3 is TGTGCCATCAGTGAACGTCTGACGGGACAGGGGACTCCCACTGAAGCTTTCTTT.

V and J are TRBV29-1 and TRBJ2-3, with 14 bases lining up with TRBD2. Germline V gene sequence: CDR1 SQVTM, CDR2 ANQGSEA. Losses at the gene ends were 3 bases for V and 5 bases for J; bases not matched to a gene: 13. The CDR3 length is 18 residues. The CDR3 here is CSVEGGSGTSGRIDTQYF. The CDR3 DNA reads TGCAGCGTTGAGGGAGGGTCTGGGACTAGCGGGAGAATAGATACGCAGTATTTT.

This chain joins TRBV28 and TRBJ2-2; 8 bases align to TRBD1. The trim removed 7 bases at V and 6 bases at J, leaving 7 bases unmatched. The germline gives CDR1 MDHEN, CDR2 SYDVKM. The CDR3 is 14 amino acids. The CDR3: CASKQTGEPGELFF. CDR3 nucleotides: TGTGCCAGCAAACAGACAGGGGAGCCCGGGGAGCTGTTTTTT.

The chain has TRBV7-8 and TRBJ2-3; TRBD2 matches 13 bases. Per germline, CDR1 SGHVS and CDR2 FQNEAQ. V lost 5 bases and J lost 2; bases outside the gene matches: 7. CDR3 length: 17 residues. The CDR3 sequence is CASSLSGLAGNTDTQYF. In nucleotides, the CDR3 is TGTGCCAGCAGCCTTTCGGGACTAGCGGGGAACACAGATACGCAGTATTTT.

This clone has just one count. This chain joins TRBV15 and TRBJ1-3, with TRBD1 matching over 8 bases. The trim removed 3 bases at V and 4 bases at J, leaving 5 bases unmatched. CDR1 is LNHNV, CDR2 YYDKDF, per germline (reference sequence). This CDR3 spans 15 amino acids. In nucleotides, the CDR3 is TGTGCCACCAGCAGGGACAGGGCCCGGGGAAACACCATATATTTT. Translation gives CATSRDRARGNTIYF.

V gene TRBV6-5 combines with J gene TRBJ2-7, with a weak D call TRBD2 (5 bases). V was clipped by 2 bases and J by 3 bases, with 17 bases between them. Germline values: CDR1 MNHEY, CDR2 SVGAGI. This CDR3 is 16 amino acids long. CDR3 DNA: TGTGCCAGCAGTTACATAGGGAGCCAGGAGGACTACGAGCAGTACTTC. This codes for CASSYIGSQEDYEQYF.

The CDR3 DNA reads TGTGCCAGCGGCGAAACTAGCGGGAGGGCCCCTGAGCAGTTCTTC. Its protein is CASGETSGRAPEQFF. The chain recombines TRBV4-2 with TRBJ2-1, with TRBD2 matching 13 bases. The germline V gene has CDR1 LGHNA and CDR2 YNFKEQ. The CDR3 runs 15 residues. V lost 8 bases to trimming and J lost 9 bases; unmatched junction nucleotides: 10.

The genes are TRBV28 and TRBJ1-1; TRBD1 is a possible D gene (5 bases). Trimming pared 7 bases from V and 8 bases from J, leaving 17 bases between. The CDR3 loop spans 13 amino acids. Germline CDR1 MDHEN, CDR2 SYDVKM. DNA for the CDR3: TGTGCCAGCACCACCCACGGGACCGAAGAAGCTTTCTTT. It translates to CASTTHGTEEAFF.

The gene calls are TRBV6-4 and TRBJ2-5; 7 nucleotides match TRBD2. V trimming: 2 bases; J trimming: 3 bases; junction bases outside the gene matches: 12. Germline loops: CDR1 MRHNA, CDR2 SNTAGT. CDR3 length equals 17 residues. CDR3 nucleotides: TGTGCCAGCAGTGACGATTCTCCATGGGCGGGAGAAGAGACCCAGTACTTC. Its protein product is CASSDDSPWAGEETQYF.

The chain is built from TRBV28 and TRBJ2-2; D call uncertain. The germline CDR1 and CDR2 sequences are MDHEN and SYDVKM. The CDR3 is made up of 11 amino acids. V lost 8 bases to trimming and J lost 5 bases, with 6 bases between them. The CDR3 spells CASGKTGELFF. In nucleotides, the CDR3 is TGTGCCAGCGGAAAGACCGGGGAGCTGTTTTTT.

The genes are TRBV18 and TRBJ1-1; possibly TRBD1 for D (6 bases). This CDR3 has 16 amino acids. The V end was cut by 6 bases, the J end by 0 bases, with 17 bases between. Germline-derived CDR1 and CDR2 are KGHSH and LQKENI. CDR3 sequence: CASSPRQGGMNTEAFF. CDR3 in DNA: TGTGCCAGCTCCCCTAGACAAGGGGGGATGAACACTGAAGCTTTCTTT.

The V call is TRBV6-4, the J call TRBJ2-3; 8 nucleotides agree with TRBD2. Germline values: CDR1 MRHNA, CDR2 SNTAGT. V trimming: 3 bases; J trimming: 0 bases; junction bases outside the gene matches: 2. The length of the CDR3 is 15 residues. The CDR3 DNA sequence: TGTGCCAGCAGTGATGCTAGCGGGAGCACAGATACGCAGTATTTT. Residues: CASSDASGSTDTQYF.

This sequence joins TRBV7-8 and TRBJ1-1; 8 nucleotides match TRBD1. This CDR3 is 16 amino acids long. V was pared by 0 bases and J by 3 bases, with 6 bases of the junction left unmatched. The V gene's germline CDR1 is SGHVS and CDR2 FQNEAQ. The CDR3 sequence: CASSLAATGEDTEAFF. In DNA, the CDR3 is TGTGCCAGCAGCTTAGCGGCGACAGGGGAGGACACTGAAGCTTTCTTT.